This T cell receptor (beta chain) derives from a study of T cells after yellow fever vaccination. The germline V gene encodes CDR1 MGHRA and CDR2 YSYEKL. The CDR3 length is 18 residues. Trimming shortened V by 1 base and J by 2 bases, and 18 bases separated the two germline ends. This clonotype was seen a handful of times. One entry per CDR3 protein results from TCRdb running MiXCR on the 5' RACE reads. The table has about 130,000 distinct CDR3 sequences, about 8.2% seen once. Sample: CD8+ T cells sorted from PBMCs, taken on the day of the yellow fever booster vaccination. This sequence joins TRBV4-1 and TRBJ2-1; the D gene is possibly TRBD1 (6 bases). This clonotype was sampled from a man aged 18 to 29 who received the YFV17D yellow fever vaccine. This chain's CDR3 is CASSQAPVEGVAYNEQFF. The CDR3 bases are TGCGCCAGCAGCCAAGCCCCGGTAGAGGGGGTCGCCTACAATGAGCAGTTCTTC.